This T cell receptor beta chain appears in the sequencing data of a study of cytomegalovirus exposure and HLA in healthy donors. Across the whole study: Unique TCRs numbering roughly 80 million, obtained from HLA-typed donors, made up an early data release.

CDR3 length equals 17 residues. V was pared by 4 bases and J by 1 base, with 10 bases of the junction left unmatched. The germline CDR1 and CDR2 sequences are SGDLS and YYNGEE. Whole-study results and caveats: The study recorded fewer than 200 TCR beta chains that were cytomegalovirus-associated.

As regards this clone: Its antigen is undetermined.

PCR used 60 Vbeta primers and 13 Jbeta primers. Sequenced by immunoSEQ multiplex PCR; TCRdb stores in-frame clones only, minus some. The sample carries about 110,000 clones, around two thirds recorded once. V usage is TRBV9 and J usage is TRBJ1-5; 8 nucleotides align to TRBD1. This sequence was found in a man aged 50 or older in good health and CMV-seropositive. Material for sequencing was PBMCs. The CDR3 bases are TGTGCCAGCAGCCCCCGGACAGGGTTTCGGAGCAATCAGCCCCAGCATTTT. Translated: CASSPRTGFRSNQPQHF.